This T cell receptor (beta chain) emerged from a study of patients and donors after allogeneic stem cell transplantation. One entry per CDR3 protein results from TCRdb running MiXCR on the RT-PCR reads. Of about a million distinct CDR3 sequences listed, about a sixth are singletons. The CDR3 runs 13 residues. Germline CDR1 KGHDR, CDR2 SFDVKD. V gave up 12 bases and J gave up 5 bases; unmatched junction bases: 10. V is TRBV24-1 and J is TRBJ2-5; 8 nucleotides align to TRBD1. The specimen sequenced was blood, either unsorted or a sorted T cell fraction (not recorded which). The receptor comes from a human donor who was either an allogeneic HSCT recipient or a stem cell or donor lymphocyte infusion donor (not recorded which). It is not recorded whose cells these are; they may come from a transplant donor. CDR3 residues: CASTGGKMETQYF. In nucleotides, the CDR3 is TGTGCCTCTACAGGGGGAAAAATGGAGACCCAGTACTTC.